The present T cell receptor (beta chain) was sequenced within a study of blood T cell repertoires in COVID-19. Study context: Italy, Spain and the United States were the sources of the convalescent and acute COVID-19 samples. T cells, B-cell-depleted T cells, or PBMCs supplied cDNA or gDNA.

Using immunoSEQ multiplex PCR, the repertoire was profiled, and TCRdb retains in-frame clones only, with some absent. The profile shows over 140,000 clones, 77% of them singletons. The sequenced sample was peripheral blood. This clonotype originated in a woman in her forties or fifties with active or convalescent COVID-19.

CDR3 sequence (DNA): TGTGCCAGCAGTCCGATTTTCACAGGGTTCCAAGAGACCCAGTACTTC. Translating it yields CASSPIFTGFQETQYF. This chain joins TRBV7-9 and TRBJ2-5; D is perhaps TRBD1 (6 bases). Germline CDR1 is SEHNR and CDR2 is FQNEAQ (reference sequence). V was cut by 6 bases and J by 1 base, with 18 bases left in between. The CDR3 totals 16 residues.